This TCR beta chain is from a study of T cell changes during pregnancy in multiple sclerosis. Profiling relied on immunoSEQ multiplex PCR, and the TCRdb table lists in-frame clones only, not all of them. The sample has 35,000 to 55,000 clones; 80% to 95% are singletons. Germline V gene data show CDR1 as LNHDA and CDR2 as SQIVND (reference sequence). V lost 3 bases and J lost 7; bases outside the gene matches: 3. The CDR3 spans 14 residues. V gene TRBV19 combines with J gene TRBJ2-2, with 9 bases lining up with TRBD2. The receptor comes from a female donor with multiple sclerosis, enrolled in a pregnancy study. The sequencing used peripheral blood, collected in the third trimester of pregnancy. The CDR3 nucleotides read TGTGCCAGTAGTATTGGTAGCGGGAGCGGGGAGCTGTTTTTT. Translating gives CASSIGSGSGELFF. The complete variable domain, with remaining parts taken from reference TRBV19 and TRBJ2-2, reads DGGITQSPKYLFRKEGQNVTLSCEQNLNHDAMYWYRQDPGQGLRLIYYSQIVNDFQKGDIAEGYSVSREKKESFPLTVTSAQKNPTAFYLCASSIGSGSGELFFGEGSRLTVL.